A single sample is the source of the 30 T cell receptor beta chains below, sequenced in a study of vaccination effects on CD4 cells after COVID-19 (dated by TCRdb to the early 2020s). The antigens of these receptors remain unknown. After approximately eleven days of culture, CD4+ T cells were isolated with the EasySep CD4+ T cell isolation kit. The library was obtained by the immunoSEQ multiplex PCR assay. Drawn from immuneACCESS, this table holds only the in-frame rearrangements with V and J called that TCRdb kept. Clones are partly lost; checked studies trace under half to an unresolved V gene and leave the rest unexplained. The sample profile shows roughly 48,000 clones; around 63% of them were found once. The ten largest clones take up 5% to 6.5% of the sample. Source: CD4+ T cells from PBMCs cultured without peptide, taken before COVID-19 vaccination. The origin of the receptors is a human donor who received a COVID-19 vaccine.

The V gene is TRBV5-4, the J gene TRBJ2-5; TRBD2 aligns across 8 bases. CDR3 length: 14 amino acids. The ends lost 3 bases at V and 2 bases at J; junction bases unmatched: 3. Per the germline V gene, CDR1 is SGHNT and CDR2 is YYREEE (reference sequence). CDR3 nucleotide sequence: TGTGCCAGCAGCTCCGGGACTAGGCAAGAGACCCAGTACTTC. This translates into CASSSGTRQETQYF.

V usage is TRBV19 and J usage is TRBJ2-2, with 8 bases fitting TRBD2. V shed 5 bases and J 7 bases; nucleotides not matched to a gene: 9. The CDR3 has 15 residues. CDR1 and CDR2 (germline): LNHDA, SQIVND (reference sequence). Written as DNA, the CDR3 is TGTGCCAGTAGTCAAGCGGGAGCAAAAGTCGGGGAGCTGTTTTTT. Its protein is CASSQAGAKVGELFF.

V and J are TRBV7-2 and TRBJ2-1; D tentatively reads TRBD1 or TRBD2 (6 bases each). V was clipped by 5 bases and J by 2 bases, with 22 bases between them. CDR3 size: 18 residues. CDR1 is SGHTA and CDR2 is FQGNSA in the germline V gene. CDR3: CASSQNELGGRTYNEQFF. In nucleotides, the CDR3 is TGTGCCAGCAGCCAAAATGAATTGGGGGGCCGCACCTACAATGAGCAGTTCTTC.

This rearrangement joins TRBV27 to TRBJ1-1, with 7 nucleotides matching TRBD1. The length of the CDR3 is 15 residues. From germline, CDR1 is MNHEY and CDR2 SMNVEV (reference sequence). The V gene end was trimmed by 2 bases and the J gene end by 3 bases; junction bases not matched to a gene: 6. The CDR3 region has the DNA TGTGCCAGCAGTTTAAGACAGGGTGGTCACACTGAAGCTTTCTTT. Translating it yields CASSLRQGGHTEAFF.

This clone has just a few counts. DNA for the CDR3: TGTGCCAGCAGCCTGAGCTCCTACAATGAGCAGTTCTTC. Protein product: CASSLSSYNEQFF. The chain employs TRBV7-2 and TRBJ2-1; no definite D call. The ends were cut back, 5 bases at V and 0 bases at J, with 5 bases in the middle. The CDR3 runs 13 residues. The V gene's germline CDR1 is SGHTA and CDR2 FQGNSA. The whole variable domain, filled in from reference TRBV7-2 and TRBJ2-1, reads GAGVSQSPSNKVTEKGKDVELRCDPISGHTALYWYRQSLGQGLEFLIYFQGNSAPDKSGLPSDRFSAERTGGSVSTLTIQRTQQEDSAVYLCASSLSSYNEQFFGPGTRLTVL.

This chain links TRBV2 with TRBJ2-2; maybe TRBD1 (5 bases). The germline V gene has CDR1 SNHLY and CDR2 FYNNEI. V was pared by 6 bases and J by 1 base, with 12 bases between. The CDR3 sequence is 15 residues long. CDR3 sequence reads: CASRVGQGNTGELFF. CDR3 nucleotide sequence: TGTGCCAGCAGGGTCGGTCAGGGGAACACCGGGGAGCTGTTTTTT.

V gene TRBV27 combines with J gene TRBJ2-7; D unclear. V was pared by 3 bases and J by 7 bases, with 16 bases between. CDR3 length equals 14 residues. CDR1 and CDR2 from the germline V gene are MNHEY and SMNVEV (reference sequence). CDR3 region: CASSFNGPGEEQYF. The CDR3 DNA reads TGTGCCAGCAGTTTCAACGGTCCTGGAGAGGAGCAGTACTTC.

This rearrangement joins TRBV6-2 or TRBV6-3 to TRBJ2-7; D is uncertain. V lost 2 bases and J lost 4, with 18 bases in between. From germline, CDR1 is MNHEY and CDR2 SVGEGT. CDR3 length: 16 amino acids. CDR3 loop: CASSYPRTGTSYEQYF. The CDR3 DNA reads TGTGCCAGCAGTTACCCACGGACCGGCACGAGTTACGAGCAGTACTTC.

The chain links TRBV4-1 to TRBJ2-2, with 10 bases identical to TRBD2. Per the germline V gene, CDR1 is MGHRA and CDR2 is YSYEKL. V shed 6 bases, J shed 1 base, and the junction held 5 bases outside the gene matches. The CDR3 is 16 residues long. The CDR3 DNA sequence: TGCGCCAGCAGAGCACTAGCGGGGAAGAACACCGGGGAGCTGTTTTTT. As protein: CASRALAGKNTGELFF.

This sequence joins TRBV2 and TRBJ2-3, with 8 positions matching TRBD1. From germline, CDR1 is SNHLY and CDR2 FYNNEI. Unmatched junction bases numbered 7, after V lost 3 bases and J lost 8 bases. The CDR3 contains 14 residues. The CDR3 sequence: CASSDGQGFVTQYF. CDR3 DNA sequence: TGTGCCAGCAGTGATGGACAGGGTTTTGTTACGCAGTATTTT.

The rearrangement links TRBV7-8 to TRBJ2-5, with 7 bases fitting TRBD1. V gave up 5 bases and J gave up 4 bases; unmatched junction bases: 13. Germline V gene data show CDR1 as SGHVS and CDR2 as FQNEAQ. The CDR3 is made up of 16 amino acids. CDR3 DNA sequence: TGTGCCAGCAGCCGAGGGACGAAGGGGGCCGGAGAGACCCAGTACTTC. It is translated as CASSRGTKGAGETQYF.

There are a few counts of this clone. This chain joins TRBV7-8 and TRBJ1-2; unclear D gene. The V gene's germline CDR1 is SGHVS and CDR2 FQNEAQ. The germline V and J ends were trimmed by 7 bases and 1 base, with 10 bases remaining between them. This CDR3 region has 13 residues. CDR3 DNA: TGTGCCAGCACTGCAGGCGGTAACTATGGCTACACCTTC. Residues: CASTAGGNYGYTF.

The chain couples TRBV2 to TRBJ1-1; TRBD1 is a possible D gene (6 bases). V was cut by 7 bases and J by 0 bases, with 15 bases left in between. The CDR3 runs to 15 residues. Germline-derived CDR1 and CDR2 are SNHLY and FYNNEI. The CDR3 protein is CASNKGGSLNTEAFF. The DNA of the CDR3 is TGTGCCAGCAACAAAGGGGGGAGCTTGAACACTGAAGCTTTCTTT.

The V call is TRBV19, the J call TRBJ1-6; possibly TRBD1 for D (6 bases). CDR3 size: 13 residues. Germline CDR1 LNHDA, CDR2 SQIVND (reference sequence). V dropped 3 bases and J dropped 15 bases, with 15 bases sitting between them. CDR3 DNA sequence: TGTGCCAGTAGTATCTCGCAGGGGCCGTACCTCCACTTT. Its translation: CASSISQGPYLHF.

J is TRBJ1-4 and V is TRBV18; D is unresolved. The V and J ends lost 2 bases and 7 bases respectively, with 11 bases between them. This CDR3 comprises 14 residues. The germline CDR1 and CDR2 sequences are KGHSH and LQKENI. The CDR3 coding sequence is TGTGCCAGCTCACCAGGCGACACGCGTGAAAAACTGTTTTTT. It is translated as CASSPGDTREKLFF.

The chain carries TRBV6-2 or TRBV6-3 and TRBJ2-7; D is uncertain. Germline loops: CDR1 MNHEY, CDR2 SVGEGT. The CDR3 covers 11 residues. The ends were cut back, 5 bases at V and 2 bases at J, with 4 bases in the middle. CDR3: CASSTPYEQYF. The CDR3 DNA follows: TGTGCCAGCAGTACACCCTACGAGCAGTACTTC.

The chain combines TRBV14 with TRBJ1-3; weak D call: TRBD1 (5 bases). The CDR3 is 17 residues long. Germline assignment: CDR1 SGHDN and CDR2 FVKESK. V was clipped by 4 bases and J by 0 bases, with 16 bases between them. This CDR3 reads CASSRPGTYSSGNTIYF. CDR3 in DNA: TGTGCCAGCAGCCGTCCCGGGACCTACAGCTCTGGAAACACCATATATTTT. The complete variable domain, with remaining parts taken from reference TRBV14 and TRBJ1-3, reads EAGVTQFPSHSVIEKGQTVTLRCDPISGHDNLYWYRRVMGKEIKFLLHFVKESKQDESGMPNNRFLAERTGGTYSTLKVQPAELEDSGVYFCASSRPGTYSSGNTIYFGEGSWLTVV.

The chain is built from TRBV15 and TRBJ2-7; D is ambiguous. In germline, CDR1 is LNHNV, CDR2 YYDKDF (reference sequence). The CDR3 is 14 residues long. V was pared by 0 bases and J by 0 bases, with 6 bases between. CDR3 sequence: CATSRDTHSYEQYF. CDR3 coding DNA: TGTGCCACCAGCAGAGACACCCACTCCTACGAGCAGTACTTC.

The chain joins TRBV7-9 to TRBJ1-2, with D possibly matching TRBD1 (6 bases). Per the germline V gene, CDR1 is SEHNR and CDR2 is FQNEAQ (reference sequence). Trimming took off 8 bases at V and 7 bases at J, with 14 bases between the two ends. The CDR3 is 12 amino acids. The chain's CDR3 is CASPNRVGGYTF. The CDR3, as DNA: TGTGCCAGCCCAAACAGGGTCGGTGGCTACACCTTC.

The chain links TRBV11-2 to TRBJ2-7, with 8 bases fitting TRBD2. V shed 3 bases, J shed 6 bases, and the junction held 10 bases outside the gene matches. The CDR3 runs to 15 residues. Germline lookup yields CDR1 SGHAT and CDR2 FQNNGV. CDR3 sequence (DNA): TGTGCCAGCAGCTTCGGACTAGCTGTCCCTACCGAGCAGTACTTC. It yields the protein CASSFGLAVPTEQYF.

This clone was seen more than once but under ten times. The chain joins TRBV19 to TRBJ1-1, with D possibly TRBD1 on 6 matching bases. The CDR3 consists of 13 residues. Germline V gene sequence: CDR1 LNHDA, CDR2 SQIVND (reference sequence). V lost 6 bases, J lost 0 bases, and 8 bases lay in between. The CDR3 bases are TGTGCCAGTAGGGGGGGCCTGAACACTGAAGCTTTCTTT. Amino acid sequence: CASRGGLNTEAFF.

The rearrangement links TRBV6-5 to TRBJ2-5, with 9 bases fitting TRBD1. Germline CDR1 MNHEY, CDR2 SVGAGI. The ends lost 8 bases at V and 1 base at J; junction bases unmatched: 8. CDR3 length equals 15 residues. The CDR3 nucleotides read TGTGCCAGCGCTCAGGACAGGGGTCTCCAAGAGACCCAGTACTTC. This gives the protein CASAQDRGLQETQYF.

This clone has only a few counts. V gene TRBV2 combines with J gene TRBJ2-7; D remains unclear. V shed 5 bases and J shed 5 bases, with 13 bases lying between them. Germline loops: CDR1 SNHLY, CDR2 FYNNEI. CDR3 length equals 13 residues. This CDR3 reads CASSLRWIHEQYF. DNA of the CDR3: TGTGCCAGCAGTCTTCGGTGGATCCACGAGCAGTACTTC.

CDR3 sequence: CASSPKDRGNTGELFF. The CDR3 DNA sequence: TGTGCCAGCAGTCCAAAGGACAGGGGGAACACCGGGGAGCTGTTTTTT. This chain connects TRBV27 to TRBJ2-2, with TRBD1 matching over 9 bases. Trimming took 5 bases from V and 1 from J; bases not matched to a gene: 5. Germline assignment: CDR1 MNHEY and CDR2 SMNVEV (reference sequence). The CDR3 is made up of 16 amino acids.

The chain joins TRBV6-2 or TRBV6-3 to TRBJ2-1; possible D gene TRBD2, 6 bases. In germline, CDR1 is MNHEY, CDR2 SVGEGT. The CDR3 has 15 residues. V lost 4 bases, J lost 3 bases, and 13 bases lay in between. CDR3 amino acids: CASSSGGPNYNEQFF. The CDR3 DNA is TGTGCCAGCAGTTCCGGGGGACCGAACTACAATGAGCAGTTCTTC.

V is TRBV5-4 and J is TRBJ2-2; D perhaps matches TRBD1 (6 bases). V lost 4 bases, J lost 4 bases, and 14 bases lay in between. This CDR3 has 15 amino acids. Germline V CDR1 and CDR2: SGHNT, YYREEE (reference sequence). CDR3 region: CASSPGHAGTGELFF. Here the CDR3 DNA reads TGTGCCAGCAGCCCGGGACATGCGGGCACCGGGGAGCTGTTTTTT. Complete variable domain (other parts from reference TRBV5-4 and TRBJ2-2): ETGVTQSPTHLIKTRGQQVTLRCSSQSGHNTVSWYQQALGQGPQFIFQYYREEENGRGNFPPRFSGLQFPNYSSELNVNALELDDSALYLCASSPGHAGTGELFFGEGSRLTVL.

J is TRBJ1-1 and V is TRBV29-1, with a tentative D call TRBD1 (6 bases). Per the germline V gene, CDR1 is SQVTM and CDR2 is ANQGSEA. The CDR3 totals 13 residues. The germline V and J ends were trimmed by 7 bases and 1 base, with 13 bases remaining between them. CDR3 loop: CSGTGTGNTEAFF. In DNA form, the CDR3 reads TGCAGCGGCACAGGGACGGGGAACACTGAAGCTTTCTTT.

This clone has only a few counts. The chain couples TRBV7-8 to TRBJ2-1, with 8 bases aligning to TRBD2. Germline trimming cut 5 bases from V and 4 bases from J; bases unmatched to any gene: 10. The CDR3 loop spans 16 amino acids. Germline CDR1 and CDR2: SGHVS and FQNEAQ. The CDR3 coding sequence is TGTGCCAGCAGCGGCCGAGCGGGAGCCCTTTACAATGAGCAGTTCTTC. It specifies CASSGRAGALYNEQFF.

V usage is TRBV2 and J usage is TRBJ1-1; D is unclear. CDR3 length equals 15 residues. CDR1 SNHLY and CDR2 FYNNEI come from the germline V gene. Deletions cut 7 bases from V and 6 bases from J, with 21 bases between. The CDR3 protein is CASKASYRGDSEAFF. The CDR3 coding sequence is TGTGCCAGCAAGGCGTCATACCGAGGTGACTCTGAAGCTTTCTTT.

The V and J genes are TRBV3-1 (or the pseudogene TRBV3-2) and TRBJ1-2; possible D gene TRBD1, 5 bases. This CDR3 is built from 15 residues. From germline, CDR1 is LGHDT and CDR2 YNNKEL (reference sequence). The germline V and J ends were trimmed by 0 bases and 5 bases, with 13 bases remaining between them. Here the CDR3 reads CASSQEGAGPYGYTF. The CDR3 nucleotides read TGTGCCAGCAGCCAAGAAGGGGCGGGGCCTTATGGCTACACCTTC.